Below are 20 T cell receptor beta chains sequenced from a single sample in a study of shared clonotypes between healthy human individuals. Generated by immunoSEQ multiplex PCR, the TCRdb table keeps only in-frame clones and is missing some. This table holds about 1 million clones, around 74% found once. Sequences were obtained from memory CD4+ T cells sorted from blood. Subset indicated: CD45RA-negative fraction. These TCRs come from a man younger than 30 in good health.

V usage is TRBV7-9 and J usage is TRBJ2-7, with D perhaps matching TRBD1 (5 bases). This CDR3 has 15 residues. Germline V gene lookup returns CDR1 SEHNR and CDR2 FQNEAQ (reference sequence). The V and J ends lost 5 bases and 4 bases respectively, with 18 bases between them. CDR3 sequence (DNA): TGTGCCAGCAGCCCAGGGTCAGTGCAGGTATACGAGCAGTACTTC. As protein: CASSPGSVQVYEQYF.

The chain couples TRBV5-1 to TRBJ2-5; 10 bases are a match to TRBD2. The V gene's germline CDR1 is SGHRS and CDR2 YFSETQ. J was trimmed by 7 bases and V by 1 base; bases with no gene match: 7. The CDR3 has 15 residues. The CDR3: CASSLQAGGDGTQYF. The CDR3 nucleotides are TGCGCCAGCAGCTTGCAAGCGGGGGGGGACGGGACCCAGTACTTC.

The V call is TRBV5-1, the J call TRBJ1-1, with a tentative D call TRBD1 (6 bases). V shed 4 bases and J shed 4 bases, with 14 bases lying between them. The CDR3 is made up of 14 amino acids. Germline CDR1 reads SGHRS; CDR2 reads YFSETQ. CDR3: CASSIVQGSTEAFF. CDR3 nucleotide sequence: TGCGCCAGCAGCATCGTACAGGGAAGCACTGAAGCTTTCTTT.

This chain links TRBV28 with TRBJ1-5; the D gene is possibly TRBD1 (5 bases). V was pared by 6 bases and J by 2 bases, with 17 bases between. CDR3 length: 16 residues. CDR1 is MDHEN and CDR2 is SYDVKM in the germline V gene. The DNA for the CDR3 is TGTGCCAGCAGCCTTAGATTCGGGGGAGGCAATCAGCCCCAGCATTTT. Amino acid sequence: CASSLRFGGGNQPQHF.

The genes are TRBV5-1 and TRBJ1-2; the D gene is possibly TRBD1 (5 bases). Germline V gene sequence: CDR1 SGHRS, CDR2 YFSETQ. The CDR3 has 14 residues. V was pared by 4 bases and J by 8 bases, with 18 bases between. This chain's CDR3 is CASSTGEGLGGYTF. CDR3 DNA sequence: TGCGCCAGCAGCACGGGTGAGGGGCTAGGAGGCTACACCTTC.

This clone was seen just once. The chain links TRBV5-8 to TRBJ1-5; possible D gene TRBD1, 6 bases. The CDR3 contains 16 residues. With 3 bases removed from V and 3 bases from J, the gap between germline ends came to 16 bases. In germline, CDR1 is SGHTS, CDR2 YDEGEE. The CDR3 sequence is CASSWPGTPDNQPQHF. The CDR3 region has the DNA TGTGCCAGCAGCTGGCCCGGGACACCAGACAATCAGCCCCAGCATTTT.

The V and J genes are TRBV29-1 and TRBJ2-3, with D perhaps TRBD2 (5 bases). With 8 bases removed from V and 6 bases from J, the gap between germline ends came to 15 bases. CDR1 and CDR2 from the germline V gene are SQVTM and ANQGSEA. The CDR3 has 12 residues. The DNA of the CDR3 is TGCAGCTCGTACAGTGGGGAGGATACGCAGTATTTT. Translation: CSSYSGEDTQYF.

The CDR3 reads CASNLGTGRNTEAFF. The CDR3 nucleotides read TGTGCCAGCAACTTAGGGACAGGCCGGAACACTGAAGCTTTCTTT. The gene calls are TRBV25-1 and TRBJ1-1; TRBD1 agrees at 8 bases. CDR3 length: 15 residues. The germline V gene encodes CDR1 MGHDK and CDR2 SYGVNS. Germline trimming cut 7 bases from V and 1 base from J; bases unmatched to any gene: 8.

The V gene is TRBV5-1, the J gene TRBJ1-5; the D is unclear. The CDR3 has 13 residues. V gave up 4 bases and J gave up 1 base, with 6 bases separating them. CDR1 and CDR2 from the germline V gene are SGHRS and YFSETQ. This CDR3 reads CASSQDSNQPQHF. In DNA, the CDR3 is TGCGCCAGCAGCCAGGACAGCAATCAGCCCCAGCATTTT.

This clone appeared many times. CDR3 amino acids: CASSRGSFPSTDTQYF. The CDR3 region has the DNA TGTGCCAGCAGCCGGGGGTCATTTCCGTCCACAGATACGCAGTATTTT. The V and J genes are TRBV7-6 and TRBJ2-3; a possible D gene is TRBD2 (6 bases). The CDR3 has 16 amino acids. The V gene's germline CDR1 is SGHVS and CDR2 FNYEAQ. Trimming left V 5 bases short and J 2 bases short, with 17 bases between.

The V call is TRBV30, the J call TRBJ1-5; 8 bases match TRBD1. The germline V gene has CDR1 GTSNPN and CDR2 SVGIG (reference sequence). CDR3 length: 15 residues. The V gene end was trimmed by 3 bases and the J gene end by 4 bases; junction bases not matched to a gene: 8. In DNA, the CDR3 is TGTGCCTGGAGCGAAGACAGGGGTAGGAATCAGCCCCAGCATTTT. Protein sequence: CAWSEDRGRNQPQHF.

The rearrangement links TRBV2 to TRBJ2-7, with D uncertain. Deletions cut 1 base from V and 0 bases from J, with 13 bases between. Germline V gene data show CDR1 as SNHLY and CDR2 as FYNNEI. The CDR3 loop spans 16 amino acids. Here the CDR3 DNA reads TGTGCCAGCAGTGAAGTCATGGGCGGAAGCTCCTACGAGCAGTACTTC. Encoded protein: CASSEVMGGSSYEQYF.

This chain uses TRBV4-3 with TRBJ2-2, with 11 nucleotides matching TRBD2. V shed 0 bases, J shed 4 bases, and the junction held 4 bases outside the gene matches. The CDR3 has 17 amino acids. Germline V gene data show CDR1 as LGHNA and CDR2 as YSLEER. CDR3 region: CASSQDTSGSITGELFF. The DNA for the CDR3 is TGCGCCAGCAGCCAAGATACTAGCGGGAGTATCACCGGGGAGCTGTTTTTT.

J is TRBJ2-2 and V is TRBV5-4; D not certain. V shed 0 bases and J shed 1 base, with 7 bases lying between them. Germline V CDR1 and CDR2: SGHNT, YYREEE (reference sequence). The CDR3 covers 15 residues. CDR3 sequence (DNA): TGTGCCAGCAGCTTGGACCTACTGAACACCGGGGAGCTGTTTTTT. This gives the protein CASSLDLLNTGELFF. Drawing the rest from reference TRBV5-4 and TRBJ2-2, the complete variable domain is ETGVTQSPTHLIKTRGQQVTLRCSSQSGHNTVSWYQQALGQGPQFIFQYYREEENGRGNFPPRFSGLQFPNYSSELNVNALELDDSALYLCASSLDLLNTGELFFGEGSRLTVL.

This clone was recorded a few times. CDR3 region: CASSVAVGEKLFF. The CDR3 DNA follows: TGTGCCAGCAGCGTAGCAGTGGGAGAAAAACTGTTTTTT. The V call is TRBV9, the J call TRBJ1-4; D remains ambiguous. CDR3 length: 13 amino acids. The V gene's germline CDR1 is SGDLS and CDR2 YYNGEE. The V and J ends lost 0 bases and 8 bases respectively, with 8 bases between them.

This chain joins TRBV30 and TRBJ2-7; no definite D call. V lost 3 bases and J lost 0, with 12 bases in between. CDR1 and CDR2 (germline): GTSNPN, SVGIG (reference sequence). This CDR3 spans 14 amino acids. The CDR3 region has the DNA TGTGCCTGGAGGATGACATCGAGCTCCTACGAGCAGTACTTC. Amino acid sequence: CAWRMTSSSYEQYF.

The rearrangement links TRBV5-1 to TRBJ1-5, with 7 bases identical to TRBD1. This CDR3 is built from 15 residues. Trimming took 5 bases from V and 6 from J; bases not matched to a gene: 11. Germline V gene lookup returns CDR1 SGHRS and CDR2 YFSETQ. The CDR3 loop reads CASRLTGLDGQPQHF. CDR3 bases: TGCGCCAGCAGATTGACAGGGCTCGATGGTCAGCCCCAGCATTTT.

The J gene is TRBJ2-1, the V gene TRBV5-6, with D maybe TRBD2 (6 bases). V lost 0 bases and J 9 bases, leaving 16 bases between the germline ends. Germline V gene data show CDR1 as SGHDT and CDR2 as YYEEEE. The CDR3 contains 15 residues. CDR3 in amino acids: CASSLVTGQAGEQFF. In DNA, the CDR3 is TGTGCCAGCAGCTTGGTTACAGGCCAAGCGGGTGAGCAGTTCTTC.

The chain carries TRBV6-1 and TRBJ1-1, with D tentatively TRBD1 (5 bases). The CDR3 is made up of 15 amino acids. Per germline, CDR1 MNHNS and CDR2 SASEGT. Trimming pared 9 bases from V and 3 bases from J, leaving 20 bases between. CDR3 residues: CASLPSWGKDTEAFF. The CDR3 bases are TGTGCCAGTCTCCCCTCTTGGGGGAAAGACACTGAAGCTTTCTTT.

The V gene is TRBV2, the J gene TRBJ2-3; D unresolved. This CDR3 has 15 residues. V lost 7 bases to trimming and J lost 2 bases, with 16 bases between them. CDR1 SNHLY and CDR2 FYNNEI come from the germline V gene. This CDR3 is CASILDPSNTDTQYF. CDR3 in DNA: TGTGCCAGCATTCTGGACCCCTCGAACACAGATACGCAGTATTTT.